The entry below gives a single T cell receptor (beta chain) sequence along with its context. As yet, its antigen is unknown. There are 14 residues in the CDR3. The ends were cut back, 1 base at V and 0 bases at J, with 3 bases in the middle. Germline V gene data show CDR1 as LGHNA and CDR2 as YNFKEQ. Sequenced by immunoSEQ multiplex PCR; TCRdb stores in-frame clones only, minus some. The repertoire holds about 43,000 clones, with roughly 86% as singletons. The data are from a study of OX40 agonist ivuxolimab in advanced cancers. The overall study: At about 81% male, the cohort had a mean age of around 56 years, ranging from about 20 to 79.

Study-level results: Near-lowest levels of clonal expansion characterized partial responders at 0.1-3.0 mg/kg. Part of the nonresponder group also had normalized T-cell clonal expansion that was low. There was clonal expansion of CD4+ and CD8+ blood T cells by week 6 at 0.1 to 3.0 mg/kg.

Source: CD4+ or CD8+ T cells sorted from blood, taken in a trial of the OX40 agonist ivuxolimab. The chain has TRBV4-2 and TRBJ2-2; D is unclear. This sequence was found in an adult with an advanced solid tumor such as melanoma, head and neck, liver or kidney cancer. The chain's CDR3 is CASSQVTNTGELFF. Written as DNA, the CDR3 is TGTGCCAGCAGCCAAGTGACGAACACCGGGGAGCTGTTTTTT.